A single sample gave rise to the 18 T cell receptor beta chains below, sequenced in a study of radiation and T cells in renal cell carcinoma. Data came from immunoSEQ multiplex PCR; TCRdb stores just in-frame clones and leaves some out. The sample consists of some 72,000 clones, 82% of them appearing once. Time point: blood 2 weeks post-SBRT. Treatment given: 15 Gy SBRT to primary tumor, nephrectomy 4 weeks later. Here the sequenced sample was blood, taken from a patient whose treatment included radiotherapy and nephrectomy. Receptors were obtained from a man in his 60s with renal cell carcinoma.

The rearrangement links TRBV9 to TRBJ2-3, with D maybe TRBD1 (5 bases). CDR1 is SGDLS and CDR2 is YYNGEE in the germline V gene. The CDR3 is made up of 13 amino acids. V lost 5 bases to trimming and J lost 5 bases, with 12 bases between them. CDR3 bases: TGTGCCAGCAGTCAGGGCTCGAGAGATACGCAGTATTTT. Protein sequence: CASSQGSRDTQYF.

CDR3 sequence (DNA): TGTGCCAGTAGTCGGACAGGGGGCGCAGATACGCAGTATTTT. This translates into CASSRTGGADTQYF. The chain links TRBV19 to TRBJ2-3; 11 bases fit TRBD1. The germline CDR1 and CDR2 sequences are LNHDA and SQIVND (reference sequence). The junction had 2 bases not matched to a gene; V was cut back by 5 bases and J by 4 bases. This CDR3 spans 14 amino acids.

The table lists this clone with a count of one. As DNA, the CDR3 is TGTGCCAGCAGCTTATTTGGTGGAGGATCTTACGAGCAGTACTTC. This gives the protein CASSLFGGGSYEQYF. The V and J genes are TRBV7-9 and TRBJ2-7; tentative D call: TRBD2 (5 bases). This CDR3 contains 15 residues. The V gene lost 2 bases and the J gene lost 4 bases, with 15 bases spanning the gap. The germline V gene encodes CDR1 SEHNR and CDR2 FQNEAQ (reference sequence).

The chain combines TRBV19 with TRBJ2-7; D unresolved. V lost 6 bases and J 5 bases, leaving 8 bases between the germline ends. Germline V gene sequence: CDR1 LNHDA, CDR2 SQIVND (reference sequence). CDR3 length: 11 residues. The CDR3 reads CASRGEDEQYF. In DNA, the CDR3 is TGTGCCAGTAGGGGTGAAGACGAGCAGTACTTC.

The gene calls are TRBV6-6 and TRBJ2-5; D uncertain. The length of the CDR3 is 12 residues. Germline loops: CDR1 MNHNY, CDR2 SVGAGI (reference sequence). Trimming removed 5 bases from V and 1 base from J, with 5 bases in between. The CDR3 DNA is TGTGCCAGCAGTCTACCCCAAGAGACCCAGTACTTC. It encodes CASSLPQETQYF.

This chain connects TRBV7-9 to TRBJ1-5; D may be TRBD1 (6 bases). This CDR3 region has 16 residues. Germline V CDR1 and CDR2: SEHNR, FQNEAQ (reference sequence). The ends were cut back, 5 bases at V and 1 base at J, with 15 bases in the middle. In DNA form, the CDR3 reads TGTGCCAGCAGCACAGGGCGGGGGGGAAGCAATCAGCCCCAGCATTTT. Its translation is CASSTGRGGSNQPQHF.

The chain uses TRBV10-3 and TRBJ2-1; TRBD1 matches at 8 bases. Germline lookup yields CDR1 ENHRY and CDR2 SYGVKD. The trim removed 4 bases at V and 0 bases at J, leaving 2 bases unmatched. The CDR3 totals 15 residues. This CDR3 reads CAISGTGSSYNEQFF. The CDR3 coding sequence is TGTGCCATCAGTGGGACAGGGAGCTCCTACAATGAGCAGTTCTTC.

The chain carries TRBV15 and TRBJ1-5, with 10 bases that match TRBD1. Per germline, CDR1 LNHNV and CDR2 YYDKDF (reference sequence). Unmatched junction bases numbered 3, after V lost 4 bases and J lost 3 bases. The CDR3 runs 15 residues. The CDR3, as DNA: TGTGCCACCAGCAAGGGACAGGGGATCAATCAGCCCCAGCATTTT. Translation gives CATSKGQGINQPQHF.

The rearrangement uses TRBV5-1 and TRBJ1-2; D call uncertain. V shed 0 bases and J shed 7 bases, with 19 bases lying between them. The CDR3 length is 16 residues. CDR1 is SGHRS, CDR2 YFSETQ, per germline. The CDR3 DNA follows: TGCGCCAGCAGCTTGGTCGCGACGGATTTGGGCTCTGGCTACACCTTC. Its translation is CASSLVATDLGSGYTF.

The chain couples TRBV9 to TRBJ2-3; possibly TRBD1 for D (7 bases). Trimming took 4 bases from V and 2 from J, leaving 17 bases between them. The CDR3 is 16 residues long. Germline lookup yields CDR1 SGDLS and CDR2 YYNGEE. DNA for the CDR3: TGTGCCAGCAGCCCGGTGACAGGGAGGAACACAGATACGCAGTATTTT. Its translation is CASSPVTGRNTDTQYF.

V usage is TRBV6-1 and J usage is TRBJ2-3, with D possibly being TRBD2 (5 bases). This CDR3 has 15 amino acids. Trimming cost V 6 bases and J 3 bases, with 16 bases left between them. The germline gives CDR1 MNHNS, CDR2 SASEGT. The CDR3 is CASSSSMGVTDTQYF. For the CDR3, the DNA is TGTGCCAGCAGCTCCTCAATGGGAGTAACAGATACGCAGTATTTT.

This clone was detected many times. The CDR3 DNA reads TGTGCCAGCACCCACAAAGCTTTCTTT. Translation: CASTHKAFF. The genes are TRBV25-1 and TRBJ1-1; D remains ambiguous. This CDR3 spans 9 amino acids. Germline loops: CDR1 MGHDK, CDR2 SYGVNS. V was pared by 7 bases and J by 9 bases, with 6 bases between. The full variable domain, rest sourced from reference TRBV25-1 and TRBJ1-1, is EADIYQTPRYLVIGTGKKITLECSQTMGHDKMYWYQQDPGMELHLIHYSYGVNSTEKGDLSSESTVSRIRTEHFPLTLESARPSHTSQYLCASTHKAFFGQGTRLTVV.

The rearrangement uses TRBV7-2 and TRBJ2-3; possible D gene TRBD2, 7 bases. CDR1 and CDR2 (germline): SGHTA, FQGNSA. The V gene lost 7 bases and the J gene lost 6 bases, with 23 bases spanning the gap. This CDR3 contains 16 residues. CDR3 in amino acids: CASIPQRRGGSDTQYF. The CDR3 DNA sequence: TGTGCCAGCATCCCTCAAAGAAGGGGGGGGTCGGATACGCAGTATTTT.

V gene TRBV9 combines with J gene TRBJ2-1; TRBD1 or TRBD2 may be the D gene (5 bases each). Trimming shortened V by 0 bases and J by 1 base, and 8 bases separated the two germline ends. Germline CDR1 and CDR2: SGDLS and YYNGEE. The CDR3 is made up of 15 amino acids. CDR3 sequence reads: CASSVGDLSYNEQFF. The CDR3 nucleotides are TGTGCCAGCAGCGTAGGGGACCTATCCTACAATGAGCAGTTCTTC.

CDR3 sequence: CASSLFGVGETQYF. The CDR3, as DNA: TGTGCCAGCAGCTTATTTGGGGTAGGGGAGACCCAGTACTTC. This sequence joins TRBV5-6 and TRBJ2-5; no firm D call. V was shortened by 2 bases and J by 5 bases, with 13 bases between the two germline ends. The CDR3 consists of 14 residues. The germline V gene has CDR1 SGHDT and CDR2 YYEEEE.

The V and J genes are TRBV7-2 and TRBJ1-4, with 7 nucleotides matching TRBD1. Germline CDR1 reads SGHTA; CDR2 reads FQGNSA. The trim removed 1 base at V and 17 bases at J, leaving 7 bases unmatched. The CDR3 has 12 amino acids. The CDR3 protein is CASSLGQGRSFF. Here the CDR3 DNA reads TGTGCCAGCAGCTTAGGACAGGGTCGAAGTTTTTTT.

The CDR3 loop reads CASSFRGQTDTQYF. Here the CDR3 DNA reads TGCGCCAGCAGCTTTCGCGGACAGACAGATACGCAGTATTTT. The rearrangement links TRBV5-1 to TRBJ2-3, with a possible D match to TRBD1 (6 bases). The CDR3 has 14 amino acids. The germline V and J ends were trimmed by 2 bases and 3 bases, with 10 bases remaining between them. Germline CDR1 SGHRS, CDR2 YFSETQ.

V is TRBV19 and J is TRBJ1-5; D is unresolved. CDR1 and CDR2 (germline): LNHDA, SQIVND (reference sequence). The CDR3 covers 15 residues. V dropped 7 bases and J dropped 0 bases, with 13 bases sitting between them. CDR3 sequence: CASIGPLYSNQPQHF. The CDR3 DNA reads as TGTGCCAGTATAGGACCCCTTTATAGCAATCAGCCCCAGCATTTT. Full variable domain (rest looked up from reference TRBV19 and TRBJ1-5): DGGITQSPKYLFRKEGQNVTLSCEQNLNHDAMYWYRQDPGQGLRLIYYSQIVNDFQKGDIAEGYSVSREKKESFPLTVTSAQKNPTAFYLCASIGPLYSNQPQHFGDGTRLSIL.